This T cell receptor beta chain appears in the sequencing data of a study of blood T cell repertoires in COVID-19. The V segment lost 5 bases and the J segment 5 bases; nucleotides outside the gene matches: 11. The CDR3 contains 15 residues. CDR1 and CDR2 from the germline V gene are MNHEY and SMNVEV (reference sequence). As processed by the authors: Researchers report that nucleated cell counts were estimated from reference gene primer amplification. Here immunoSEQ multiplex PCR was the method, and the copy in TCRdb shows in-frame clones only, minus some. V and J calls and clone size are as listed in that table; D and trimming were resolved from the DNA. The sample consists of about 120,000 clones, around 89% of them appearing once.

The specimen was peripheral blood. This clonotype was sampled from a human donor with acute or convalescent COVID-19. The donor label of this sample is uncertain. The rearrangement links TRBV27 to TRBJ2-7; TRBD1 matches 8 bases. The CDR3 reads CASSPWTGSVNEQYF. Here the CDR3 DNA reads TGTGCCAGCAGTCCTTGGACAGGGTCAGTCAACGAGCAGTACTTC.